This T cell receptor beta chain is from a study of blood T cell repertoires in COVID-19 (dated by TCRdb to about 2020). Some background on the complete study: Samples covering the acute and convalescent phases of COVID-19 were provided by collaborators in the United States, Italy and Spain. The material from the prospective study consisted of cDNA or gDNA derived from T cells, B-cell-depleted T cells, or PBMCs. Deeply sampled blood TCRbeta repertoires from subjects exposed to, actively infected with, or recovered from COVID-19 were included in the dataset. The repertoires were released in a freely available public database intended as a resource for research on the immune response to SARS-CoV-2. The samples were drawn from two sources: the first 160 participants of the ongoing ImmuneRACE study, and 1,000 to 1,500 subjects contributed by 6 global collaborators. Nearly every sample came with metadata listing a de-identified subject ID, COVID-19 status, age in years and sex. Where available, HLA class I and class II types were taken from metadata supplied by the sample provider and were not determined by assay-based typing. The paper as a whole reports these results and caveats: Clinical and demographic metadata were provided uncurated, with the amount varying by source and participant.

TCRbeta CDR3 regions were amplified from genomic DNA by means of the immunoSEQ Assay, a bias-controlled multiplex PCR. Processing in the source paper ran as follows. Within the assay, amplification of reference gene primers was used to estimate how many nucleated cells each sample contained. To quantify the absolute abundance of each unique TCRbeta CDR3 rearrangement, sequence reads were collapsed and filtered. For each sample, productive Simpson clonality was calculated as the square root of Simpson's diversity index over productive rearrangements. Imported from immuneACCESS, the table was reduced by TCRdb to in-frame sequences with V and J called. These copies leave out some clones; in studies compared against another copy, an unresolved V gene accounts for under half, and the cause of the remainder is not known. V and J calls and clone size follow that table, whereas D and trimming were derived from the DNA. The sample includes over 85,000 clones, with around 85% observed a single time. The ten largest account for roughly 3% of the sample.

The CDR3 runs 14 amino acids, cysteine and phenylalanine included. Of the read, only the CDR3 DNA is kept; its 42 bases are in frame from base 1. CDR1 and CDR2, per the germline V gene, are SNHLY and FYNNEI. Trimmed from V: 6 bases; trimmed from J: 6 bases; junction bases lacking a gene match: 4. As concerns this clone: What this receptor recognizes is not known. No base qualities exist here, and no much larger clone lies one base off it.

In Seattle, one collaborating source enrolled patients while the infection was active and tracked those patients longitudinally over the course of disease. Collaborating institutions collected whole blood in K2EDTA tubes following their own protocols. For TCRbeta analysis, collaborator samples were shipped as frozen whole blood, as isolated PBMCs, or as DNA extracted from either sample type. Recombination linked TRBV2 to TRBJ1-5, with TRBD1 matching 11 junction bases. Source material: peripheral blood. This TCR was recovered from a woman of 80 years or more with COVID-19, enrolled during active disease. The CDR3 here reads CASSRDRGVQPQHF. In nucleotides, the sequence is TGTGCCAGCAGCCGGGACAGGGGGGTTCAGCCCCAGCATTTT.